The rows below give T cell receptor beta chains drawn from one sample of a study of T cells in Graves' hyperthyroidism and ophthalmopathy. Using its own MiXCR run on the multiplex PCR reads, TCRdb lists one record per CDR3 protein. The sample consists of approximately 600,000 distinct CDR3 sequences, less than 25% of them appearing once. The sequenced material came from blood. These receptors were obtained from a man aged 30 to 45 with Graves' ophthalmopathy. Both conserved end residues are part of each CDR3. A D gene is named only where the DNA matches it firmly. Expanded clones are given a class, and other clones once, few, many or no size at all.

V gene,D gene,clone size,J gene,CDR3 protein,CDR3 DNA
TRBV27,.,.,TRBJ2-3,CASSLVGHHTQYF,TGTGCCAGCAGTTTAGTGGGGCATCATACGCAGTATTTT
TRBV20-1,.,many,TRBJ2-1,CSAADGYNEQFF,TGCAGTGCTGCGGACGGCTACAATGAGCAGTTCTTC
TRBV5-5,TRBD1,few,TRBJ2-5,CASSWTGVGIETQYF,TGTGCCAGCAGCTGGACAGGGGTTGGTATAGAGACCCAGTACTTC
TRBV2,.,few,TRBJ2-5,CASSEVSTPRGTQYF,TGTGCCAGCAGTGAAGTTTCGACCCCAAGGGGGACCCAGTACTTC
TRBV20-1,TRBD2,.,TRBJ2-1,CSARDSGAYNEQFF,TGCAGTGCTAGGGATAGCGGGGCCTACAATGAGCAGTTCTTC
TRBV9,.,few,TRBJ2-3,CASSRSPLGGTQYF,TGTGCCAGCAGCCGTAGTCCCCTGGGGGGTACGCAGTATTTT
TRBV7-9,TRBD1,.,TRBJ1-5,CASSLAAVTGNQPQHF,TGTGCCAGCAGCTTAGCAGCGGTGACAGGGAATCAGCCCCAGCATTTT
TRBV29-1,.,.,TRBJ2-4,CSGVSRAKNIQYF,TGCAGCGGGGTGTCTCGGGCCAAAAACATTCAGTACTTC
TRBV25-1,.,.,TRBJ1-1,CASSEYYGQGPHTEAFF,TGTGCCAGCAGTGAATACTACGGCCAGGGGCCACACACTGAAGCTTTCTTT
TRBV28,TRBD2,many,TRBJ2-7,CASSERGGRTYEQYF,TGTGCCAGCAGTGAGCGGGGGGGGAGGACCTACGAGCAGTACTTC
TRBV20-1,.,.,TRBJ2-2,CSACEARNTGELFF,TGCAGTGCGTGTGAAGCGAGGAACACCGGGGAGCTGTTTTTT
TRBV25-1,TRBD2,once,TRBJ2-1,CASNPSSGSGYNEQFF,TGTGCCAGCAATCCTAGTAGCGGGAGTGGGTACAATGAGCAGTTCTTC
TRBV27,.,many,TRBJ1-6,CASRPAGQSNSPLHF,TGTGCCAGCCGACCCGCCGGGCAGTCCAATTCACCCCTCCACTTT
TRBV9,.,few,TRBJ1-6,CASSVGSANSPLHF,TGTGCCAGCAGCGTAGGATCAGCCAATTCACCCCTCCACTTT
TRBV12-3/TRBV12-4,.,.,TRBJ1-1,CASTLLGETEAFF,TGTGCCAGCACCCTTTTGGGGGAGACTGAAGCTTTCTTT
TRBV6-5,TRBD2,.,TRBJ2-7,CASSYMSGRTSYEQYF,TGTGCCAGCAGTTACATGAGCGGGAGGACTTCCTACGAGCAGTACTTC
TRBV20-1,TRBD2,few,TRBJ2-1,CSARGTSGSQGEQFF,TGCAGTGCTAGAGGGACTAGCGGGAGTCAGGGTGAGCAGTTCTTC
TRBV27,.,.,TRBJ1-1,CASSLDRWSEAFF,TGTGCCAGCAGCCTAGACAGGTGGTCTGAAGCTTTCTTT
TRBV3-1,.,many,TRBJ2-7,CASSQGRNWGEQYF,TGTGCCAGCAGCCAAGGACGTAATTGGGGCGAGCAGTACTTC
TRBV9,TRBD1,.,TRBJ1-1,CASSGTGGARNTEAFF,TGTGCCAGCAGCGGGACAGGGGGCGCCCGGAACACTGAAGCTTTCTTT
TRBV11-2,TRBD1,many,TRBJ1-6,CASSEQGYSNSPLHF,TGTGCCAGCAGCGAACAGGGGTACAGTAATTCACCCCTCCACTTT
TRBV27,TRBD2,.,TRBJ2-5,CASMGLADYQETQYF,TGTGCCAGCATGGGACTAGCGGACTATCAAGAGACCCAGTACTTC
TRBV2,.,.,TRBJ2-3,CASSVERGQDTQYF,TGTGCCAGCAGTGTTGAGCGGGGACAAGATACGCAGTATTTT
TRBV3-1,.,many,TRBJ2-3,CASSQTRSADTQYF,TGTGCCAGCAGCCAAACCCGAAGCGCAGATACGCAGTATTTT
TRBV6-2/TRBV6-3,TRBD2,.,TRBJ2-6,CASSPGLAGSGANVLTF,TGTGCCAGCAGTCCCGGGCTAGCGGGCTCTGGGGCCAACGTCCTGACTTTC
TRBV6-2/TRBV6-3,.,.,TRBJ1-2,CASITGTLKGGYTF,TGTGCCAGCATTACCGGGACGCTTAAAGGCGGCTACACCTTC
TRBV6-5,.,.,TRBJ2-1,CASSYSMSSEQFF,TGTGCCAGCAGTTACTCGATGAGCTCTGAGCAGTTCTTC
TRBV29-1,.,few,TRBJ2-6,CSVEDTEFSGANVLTF,TGCAGCGTTGAAGATACCGAATTTTCTGGGGCCAACGTCCTGACTTTC
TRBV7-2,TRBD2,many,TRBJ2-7,CASSFLTSGSGHEQYF,TGTGCCAGCAGCTTTCTGACTAGCGGGAGCGGTCACGAGCAGTACTTC
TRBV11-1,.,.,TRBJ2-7,CASSPRVGAGEQYF,TGTGCCAGCAGCCCCCGTGTGGGGGCGGGGGAGCAGTACTTC
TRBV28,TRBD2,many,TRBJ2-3,CASQFSGGKDTQYF,TGTGCCAGCCAATTTTCGGGAGGGAAAGATACGCAGTATTTT
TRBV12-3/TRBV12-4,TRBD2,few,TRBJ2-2,CASMLLAGGWTGELFF,TGTGCCAGCATGCTACTAGCGGGAGGATGGACCGGGGAGCTGTTTTTT
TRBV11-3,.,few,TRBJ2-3,CASSSSTSSSGTQYF,TGTGCCAGCAGCTCATCGACTAGTTCTTCAGGGACGCAGTATTTT
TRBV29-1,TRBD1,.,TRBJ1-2,CSVGAVRDRAGYTF,TGCAGCGTTGGTGCGGTCCGGGACAGGGCTGGCTACACCTTC
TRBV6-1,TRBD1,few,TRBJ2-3,CASQGVGITDTQYF,TGTGCCAGTCAGGGGGTAGGGATCACAGATACGCAGTATTTT
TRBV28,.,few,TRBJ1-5,CASREREARVNQPQHF,TGTGCCAGCAGGGAAAGGGAGGCTCGGGTCAATCAGCCCCAGCATTTT
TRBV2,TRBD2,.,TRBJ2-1,CASTPGTSGRGKQFF,TGTGCCAGCACCCCGGGGACTAGCGGGAGGGGTAAGCAGTTCTTC
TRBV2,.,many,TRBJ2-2,CASSDLPLGRNTGELFF,TGTGCCAGCAGTGATTTACCGCTGGGACGGAACACCGGGGAGCTGTTTTTT
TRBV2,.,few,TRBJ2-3,CASSTGNVGTDTQYF,TGTGCCAGCAGTACCGGGAATGTGGGCACAGATACGCAGTATTTT
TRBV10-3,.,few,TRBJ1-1,CAIRGGDTEAFF,TGTGCCATCCGTGGGGGGGACACTGAAGCTTTCTTT
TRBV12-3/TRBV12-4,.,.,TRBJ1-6,CASSLNRGDLTSPLHF,TGTGCCAGCAGTTTAAATAGGGGAGACCTAACCTCACCCCTCCACTTT
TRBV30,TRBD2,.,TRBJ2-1,CAWRGVAGLYNEQFF,TGTGCCTGGAGGGGAGTAGCGGGACTCTACAATGAGCAGTTCTTC
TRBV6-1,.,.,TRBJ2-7,CACSFDLFNEQYF,TGTGCCTGCAGCTTCGACCTATTCAACGAGCAGTACTTC
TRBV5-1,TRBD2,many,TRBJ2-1,CASSLNSAGGYNEQFF,TGCGCCAGCAGCTTAAATTCGGCGGGAGGCTACAATGAGCAGTTCTTC
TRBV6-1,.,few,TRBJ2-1,CASSEALWGAGDNEQFF,TGTGCCAGCAGTGAAGCACTTTGGGGGGCAGGGGACAATGAGCAGTTCTTC
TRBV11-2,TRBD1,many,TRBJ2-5,CASSRDRGRQETQYF,TGTGCCAGCAGCCGAGACAGGGGGCGGCAAGAGACCCAGTACTTC
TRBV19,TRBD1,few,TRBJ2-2,CASTRTGSSPGELFF,TGTGCCAGTACCAGGACAGGGTCCAGTCCCGGGGAGCTGTTTTTT
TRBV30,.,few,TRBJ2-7,CAWKRGGGRNEQYF,TGTGCCTGGAAACGCGGAGGGGGGAGGAACGAGCAGTACTTC
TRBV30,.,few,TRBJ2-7,CAWSGPLSRDYEQYF,TGTGCCTGGAGTGGCCCTCTAAGCAGAGATTACGAGCAGTACTTC